One and the same sample provided the 10 T cell receptor beta chains below, sequenced in a study of PD-1 blockade in classical Hodgkin lymphoma (dated by TCRdb to the early 2020s). Libraries were made using the immunoSEQ multiplex PCR assay. Sourced from immuneACCESS, this table was stored by TCRdb with only in-frame sequences that have V and J called. A share of the clones is absent; for the studies checked, an unresolved V gene accounts for under half, and the remainder has no known explanation. In all, the sample holds over 50,000 clones, and roughly 87% of those were seen once. About 8.1% of the sample is taken by the ten largest. The sample's time point label, in plain terms: cycle 4 day 1 (C4D1), after less than 7 weeks of nivolumab. Every trial patient had relapsed after autologous stem cell transplantation, and cohorts A, B and C differed in prior brentuximab vedotin exposure. Sequencing used peripheral blood mononuclear cells (PBMCs), obtained before the fourth cycle of nivolumab. The receptors derive from a human donor with classical Hodgkin lymphoma.

V gene TRBV4-2 combines with J gene TRBJ1-2; 7 bases are a match to TRBD1. CDR1 and CDR2 from the germline V gene are LGHNA and YNFKEQ. The ends lost 4 bases at V and 4 bases at J; junction bases unmatched: 12. CDR3 length: 16 amino acids. The CDR3 reads CASSPGGGGGIYGYTF. As DNA, the CDR3 is TGTGCCAGCAGCCCTGGGGGTGGAGGGGGCATCTATGGCTACACCTTC.

The rearrangement uses TRBV5-4 and TRBJ1-5; D might be TRBD1 (5 bases). Trimming stripped 1 base from V and 2 bases from J, with 10 bases between. CDR1 SGHNT and CDR2 YYREEE come from the germline V gene (reference sequence). The CDR3 covers 15 residues. The CDR3 coding sequence is TGTGCCAGCAGCTTGCAGGGCGCGGGCAATCAGCCCCAGCATTTT. The encoded protein is CASSLQGAGNQPQHF.

This chain joins TRBV9 and TRBJ2-1; unclear D gene. This CDR3 spans 15 amino acids. Germline V lookup: CDR1 SGDLS, CDR2 YYNGEE. Trimming cost V 3 bases and J 0 bases, with 10 bases left between them. This CDR3 is CASSAGPNSYNEQFF. For the CDR3, the DNA is TGTGCCAGCAGCGCCGGACCAAACTCCTACAATGAGCAGTTCTTC.

This clone has a single count. V is TRBV5-1 and J is TRBJ1-5, with 12 bases matching TRBD1. The J segment lost 1 base and the V segment lost 4 bases, leaving 6 bases of the junction unmatched. Germline assignment: CDR1 SGHRS and CDR2 YFSETQ. CDR3 size: 17 residues. CDR3 DNA sequence: TGCGCCAGCAGCACCGGGGACAGGGGGCCGAGCAATCAGCCCCAGCATTTT. Encoded protein: CASSTGDRGPSNQPQHF.

This clone appeared a few times. The CDR3 loop is CASSRASGANVLTF. The CDR3 nucleotides read TGTGCCAGCAGCCGGGCGTCCGGGGCCAACGTCCTGACTTTC. The V and J genes are TRBV6-5 and TRBJ2-6, with D unclear. Per germline, CDR1 MNHEY and CDR2 SVGAGI. The CDR3 has 14 amino acids. V was clipped by 6 bases and J by 4 bases, with 10 bases between them.

The V and J genes are TRBV19 and TRBJ2-5, with D tentatively TRBD2 (7 bases). The CDR3 runs 15 residues. CDR1 is LNHDA and CDR2 is SQIVND in the germline V gene (reference sequence). The ends were cut back, 1 base at V and 1 base at J, with 10 bases in the middle. This chain's CDR3 is CASSIAGGLQETQYF. The CDR3 DNA sequence: TGTGCCAGTAGTATAGCGGGGGGCCTCCAAGAGACCCAGTACTTC.

The chain couples TRBV2 to TRBJ2-3; 9 bases fit TRBD1. There are 14 residues in the CDR3. Germline-derived CDR1 and CDR2 are SNHLY and FYNNEI. Trimming at V came to 9 bases and at J to 6 bases, leaving 10 bases not matched to a gene. The DNA for the CDR3 is TGTGCCAGTTCTCGGGGACAGGGAGGCGATACGCAGTATTTT. Translated: CASSRGQGGDTQYF.

Only one count was recorded for this clone. The chain employs TRBV7-9 and TRBJ1-4; TRBD1 is a possible D gene (5 bases). The germline gives CDR1 SEHNR, CDR2 FQNEAQ (reference sequence). V dropped 2 bases and J dropped 5 bases, with 15 bases sitting between them. This CDR3 region has 16 residues. The CDR3 DNA reads as TGTGCCAGCAGCTTAAGGACCGGGGGACTCAATGAAAAACTGTTTTTT. Amino acids: CASSLRTGGLNEKLFF. The full variable domain, with the rest looked up from reference TRBV7-9 and TRBJ1-4, is DTGVSQNPRHKITKRGQNVTFRCDPISEHNRLYWYRQTLGQGPEFLTYFQNEAQLEKSRLLSDRFSAERPKGSFSTLEIQRTEQGDSAMYLCASSLRTGGLNEKLFFGSGTQLSVL.

The V call is TRBV5-1, the J call TRBJ1-6; 9 nucleotides align to TRBD1. From germline, CDR1 is SGHRS and CDR2 YFSETQ. This CDR3 has 13 residues. Losses at the gene ends were 5 bases for V and 7 bases for J; bases not matched to a gene: 1. CDR3 DNA sequence: TGCGCCAGCAGAGACAGGGGGAATTCACCCCTCCACTTT. It codes for CASRDRGNSPLHF.

This chain joins TRBV5-1 and TRBJ1-1; D possibly corresponds to TRBD1 (5 bases). The CDR3 totals 16 residues. Germline CDR1 is SGHRS and CDR2 is YFSETQ. Trimming took 7 bases from V and 6 from J, leaving 25 bases between them. In DNA, the CDR3 is TGCGCCAGCGCTCCGGGACCAAACAAACTAGGTTCTGAAGCTTTCTTT. Amino acid sequence: CASAPGPNKLGSEAFF.